This T cell receptor (beta chain) was profiled in a study of blood T cell repertoires in COVID-19. Whole-study context: COVID-19 samples from acute and convalescent phases originated in the United States, Italy and Spain. In each case, the material was cDNA or gDNA derived from T cells, B-cell-depleted T cells, or PBMCs.

The trim removed 4 bases at V and 4 bases at J, leaving 18 bases unmatched. CDR3 length: 19 residues. Germline V gene lookup returns CDR1 SGHRS and CDR2 YFSETQ. The Seattle patients joined while their infection was active and were tracked longitudinally afterward. Per the original data handling: Amplification of reference gene primers provided the estimated nucleated cell counts. This table comes from immunoSEQ multiplex PCR, and its TCRdb copy is limited to in-frame clones, with some not included. V, J and clone size were drawn from that table, and D and trimming were deduced from the DNA. The sample includes over 200,000 clones, 91% of them seen just once.

The chain uses TRBV5-1 and TRBJ2-2; 8 bases map to TRBD2. Sequencing was carried out using peripheral blood. The clonotype was recovered from a person aged 18-35 years with COVID-19, enrolled during active disease. DNA of the CDR3: TGCGCCAGCAGCCCGCCGGGTAGCGGGACACCTCGTGTCACCGGGGAGCTGTTTTTT. It translates to CASSPPGSGTPRVTGELFF. The full variable domain, rest sourced from reference TRBV5-1 and TRBJ2-2, is KAGVTQTPRYLIKTRGQQVTLSCSPISGHRSVSWYQQTPGQGLQFLFEYFSETQRNKGNFPGRFSGRQFSNSRSEMNVSTLELGDSALYLCASSPPGSGTPRVTGELFFGEGSRLTVL.